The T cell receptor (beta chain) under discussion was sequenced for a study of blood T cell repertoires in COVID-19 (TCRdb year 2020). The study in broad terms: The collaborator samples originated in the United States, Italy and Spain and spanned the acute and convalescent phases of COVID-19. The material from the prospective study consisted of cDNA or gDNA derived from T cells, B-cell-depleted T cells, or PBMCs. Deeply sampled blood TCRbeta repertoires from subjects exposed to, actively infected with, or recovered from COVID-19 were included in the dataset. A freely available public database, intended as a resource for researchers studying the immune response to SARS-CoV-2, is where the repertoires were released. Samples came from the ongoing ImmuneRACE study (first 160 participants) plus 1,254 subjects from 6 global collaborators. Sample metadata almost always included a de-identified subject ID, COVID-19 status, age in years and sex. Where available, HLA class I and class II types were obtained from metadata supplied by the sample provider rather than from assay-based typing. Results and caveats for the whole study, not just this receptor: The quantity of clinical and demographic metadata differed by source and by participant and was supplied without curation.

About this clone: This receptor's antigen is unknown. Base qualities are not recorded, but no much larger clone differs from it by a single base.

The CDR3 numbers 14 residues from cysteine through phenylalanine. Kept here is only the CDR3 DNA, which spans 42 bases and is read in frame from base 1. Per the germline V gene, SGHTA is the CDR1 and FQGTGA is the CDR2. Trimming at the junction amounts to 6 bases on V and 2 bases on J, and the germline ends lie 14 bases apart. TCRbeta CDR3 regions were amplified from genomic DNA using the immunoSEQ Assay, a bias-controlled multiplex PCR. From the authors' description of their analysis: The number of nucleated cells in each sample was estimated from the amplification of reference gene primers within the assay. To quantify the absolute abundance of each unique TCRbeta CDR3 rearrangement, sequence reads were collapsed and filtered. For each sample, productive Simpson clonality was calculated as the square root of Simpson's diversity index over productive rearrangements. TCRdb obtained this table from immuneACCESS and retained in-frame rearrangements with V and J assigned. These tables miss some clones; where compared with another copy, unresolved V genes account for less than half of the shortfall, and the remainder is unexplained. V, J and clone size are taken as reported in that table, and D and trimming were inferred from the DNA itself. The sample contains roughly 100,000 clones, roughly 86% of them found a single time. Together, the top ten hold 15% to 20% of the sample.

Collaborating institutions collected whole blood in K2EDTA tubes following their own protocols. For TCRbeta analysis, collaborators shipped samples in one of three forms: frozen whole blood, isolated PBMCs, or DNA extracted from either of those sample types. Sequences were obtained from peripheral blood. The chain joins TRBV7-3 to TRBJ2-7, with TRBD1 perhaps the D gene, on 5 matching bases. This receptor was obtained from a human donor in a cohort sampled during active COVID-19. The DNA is TGTGCCAGCAGACAAAACCAGGGTACCTACGAGCAGTACTTC. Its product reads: CASRQNQGTYEQYF.